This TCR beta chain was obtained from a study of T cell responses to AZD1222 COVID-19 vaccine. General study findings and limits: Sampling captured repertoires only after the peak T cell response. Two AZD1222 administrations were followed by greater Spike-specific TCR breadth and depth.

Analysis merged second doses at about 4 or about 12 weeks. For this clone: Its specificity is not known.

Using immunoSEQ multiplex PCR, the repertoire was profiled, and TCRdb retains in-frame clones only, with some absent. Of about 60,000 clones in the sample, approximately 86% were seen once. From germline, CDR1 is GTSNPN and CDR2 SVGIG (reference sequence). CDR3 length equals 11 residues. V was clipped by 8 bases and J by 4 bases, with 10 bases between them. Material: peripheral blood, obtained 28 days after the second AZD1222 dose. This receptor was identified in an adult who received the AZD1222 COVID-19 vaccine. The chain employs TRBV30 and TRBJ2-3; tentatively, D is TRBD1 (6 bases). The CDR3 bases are TGTGCCGGCTCAGGGGCAGATACGCAGTATTTT. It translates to CAGSGADTQYF.